This T cell receptor beta chain was recorded in a study of STAT3 mutations in large granular lymphocyte leukemia. Study background: Roughly half the longitudinally sequenced T-LGLL patients had canonical STAT3 mutations.

TCRdb's copy holds only in-frame clones and misses some; the assay was immunoSEQ multiplex PCR. Among about 6,000 clones listed, about 35% were seen once. As for this clone: The antigen remains unidentified.

V dropped 5 bases and J dropped 8 bases, with 18 bases sitting between them. This CDR3 comprises 14 residues. Germline V gene data show CDR1 as SGHVS and CDR2 as FQNEAQ. The study's findings and limits: After therapy, 6 of 18 patients switched clonotypes, all new clones STAT3 wild type. Variable sampling intervals and differing treatment regimens complicated linking therapy response to TCR clonal burden changes. At least one immunodominant TCR beta clonotype appeared in every T-cell large granular lymphocyte leukemia patient.

Sequenced input: peripheral blood mononuclear cells. The sequence was obtained from a middle-aged woman with T-cell large granular lymphocyte leukemia. Some clones in this sample may be carry-over from other donors' samples. This chain connects TRBV7-8 to TRBJ1-2, with D possibly matching TRBD1 (5 bases). The CDR3 sequence is CASSPAGVTTGYTF. As DNA, the CDR3 is TGTGCCAGCAGCCCAGCGGGGGTGACAACCGGCTACACCTTC.